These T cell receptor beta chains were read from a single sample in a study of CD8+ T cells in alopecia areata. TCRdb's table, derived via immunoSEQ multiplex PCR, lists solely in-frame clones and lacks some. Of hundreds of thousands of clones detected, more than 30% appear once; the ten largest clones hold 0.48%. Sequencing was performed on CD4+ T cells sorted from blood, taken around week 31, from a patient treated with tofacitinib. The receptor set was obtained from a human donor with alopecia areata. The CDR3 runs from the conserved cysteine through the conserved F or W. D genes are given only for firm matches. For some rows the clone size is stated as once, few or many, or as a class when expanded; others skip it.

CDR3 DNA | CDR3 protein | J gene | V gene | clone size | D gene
TGTGCCAGCAGTCATAAATTTGCCGGGAGCTCTGGAAACACCATATATTTT | CASSHKFAGSSGNTIYF | TRBJ1-3 | TRBV28 | few | .
TGTGCCAGCTCACCATCATTCCAGGGATTTTATACTGAAGCTTTCTTT | CASSPSFQGFYTEAFF | TRBJ1-1 | TRBV18 | few | .
TGTGCCAACGGCGGGGCCCCCTACGAGCAGTACTTC | CANGGAPYEQYF | TRBJ2-7 | TRBV6-1 | few | .
TGTGCCAGCTCACCTCAGGGAAACACCATATATTTT | CASSPQGNTIYF | TRBJ1-3 | TRBV18 | few | .
TGTGCCAGCAGCCCGGACAGGGGGAGGTCGCACTATGGCTACACCTTC | CASSPDRGRSHYGYTF | TRBJ1-2 | TRBV4-2 | . | TRBD1
TGTGCCAGCTCACCGCTACAGGACGGAATCTCTGGGGCCAACGTCCTGACTTTC | CASSPLQDGISGANVLTF | TRBJ2-6 | TRBV18 | . | .
TGTGCCTGGAGGGCGCGGGAGGGCCCCCGGCAGTATTTT | CAWRAREGPRQYF | TRBJ2-3 | TRBV30 | . | TRBD2
TGTGCCAGCAGCCCAGCGATGGGCGGGGGGGCGTACGAGCAGTACTTC | CASSPAMGGGAYEQYF | TRBJ2-7 | TRBV13 | . | TRBD2
TGCAGCGCCAGGGGGCTTGGCACAGATACGCAGTATTTT | CSARGLGTDTQYF | TRBJ2-3 | TRBV29-1 | few | TRBD1
TGTGCCAGCAGTGCGTGGGGCGACTCTGAAGCTTTCTTT | CASSAWGDSEAFF | TRBJ1-1 | TRBV2 | few | .
TGTGCCAGCACGGATAGCAATCAGCCCCAGCATTTT | CASTDSNQPQHF | TRBJ1-5 | TRBV6-6 | once | .
TGTGCCTGGAATCGCGGGACATCTGGAAGCACCATATATTTT | CAWNRGTSGSTIYF | TRBJ1-3 | TRBV30 | once | .
TGTGCCAGCAGCTCCCGTAATGGTCACGAGCAGTACTTC | CASSSRNGHEQYF | TRBJ2-7 | TRBV7-3 | once | .
TGTGCCAGCAGGCTCAGGGGTTCACCCCTCCACTTT | CASRLRGSPLHF | TRBJ1-6 | TRBV6-5 | . | .
TGTGCCATCAGTGAACTACAAGAGACCCAGTACTTC | CAISELQETQYF | TRBJ2-5 | TRBV10-3 | few | .
TGTGCCAGCAACGGTGGGGGGAGCTCCTACAATGAGCAGTTCTTC | CASNGGGSSYNEQFF | TRBJ2-1 | TRBV6-1 | . | .
TGTGCCAGCAGCTTAGGTCTGGGGGAGACCCAGTACTTC | CASSLGLGETQYF | TRBJ2-5 | TRBV7-9 | few | .
TGTGCCAGCAGACTAAGGACGGCCCTGAATTCACCCCTCCACTTT | CASRLRTALNSPLHF | TRBJ1-6 | TRBV7-9 | . | .
TGTGCCAGCAGAGATAGCGGGAATCAAGAGACCCAGTACTTC | CASRDSGNQETQYF | TRBJ2-5 | TRBV6-6 | few | TRBD2
TGTGCCTGGAGTGTACTAGCGGGCCCCTACAATGAGCAGTTCTTC | CAWSVLAGPYNEQFF | TRBJ2-1 | TRBV30 | . | TRBD2
TGTGCCAGCAGCTTGATGGGTGTCGGTGGCCAAGAGACCCAGTACTTC | CASSLMGVGGQETQYF | TRBJ2-5 | TRBV11-2 | . | .
TGTGCCAGCATCCTGGCGCAGGACAGGGGGCTCAAGCAGTACTTC | CASILAQDRGLKQYF | TRBJ2-7 | TRBV11-2 | . | TRBD1
TGTGCCAGCAGCTTGGGGACATTCTATGGCTACACCTTC | CASSLGTFYGYTF | TRBJ1-2 | TRBV7-8 | . | .
TGTGCCAGCAGCTTAAAAGGCTATGAAAAACTGTTTTTT | CASSLKGYEKLFF | TRBJ1-4 | TRBV7-9 | . | .
TGTGCCACCAGCCGTGGGACAGGGGAGCGCGAGCAGTTCTTC | CATSRGTGEREQFF | TRBJ2-1 | TRBV15 | few | TRBD1
TGTGCCAGTAGTTGGGACGTCGGCTACACCTTC | CASSWDVGYTF | TRBJ1-2 | TRBV19 | . | .
TGTGCCAGCACCGGCTGGGTCTCGGATGAGCAGTTCTTC | CASTGWVSDEQFF | TRBJ2-1 | TRBV6-6 | . | .
TGTGCCAGCAGCTTAACGGGACTAGCGGATTACAATGAGCAGTTCTTC | CASSLTGLADYNEQFF | TRBJ2-1 | TRBV7-2 | few | TRBD2
TGTGCCAGCAGCTTAGCTCCAGGGGGCAGGGATCAGCCCCAGCATTTT | CASSLAPGGRDQPQHF | TRBJ1-5 | TRBV7-8 | few | TRBD1
TGTGCTTCCGGCAGGGGGTCCTACGAGCAGTACTTC | CASGRGSYEQYF | TRBJ2-7 | TRBV19 | . | TRBD1
TGTGCCAGCAGCCTAGGGGAGAATCAGCCCCAGCATTTT | CASSLGENQPQHF | TRBJ1-5 | TRBV6-5 | few | .
TGTGCCAGCAGCTTCACGAACACTGAAGCTTTCTTT | CASSFTNTEAFF | TRBJ1-1 | TRBV7-9 | few | .
TGCGCCAGCAGCTTTTTGTTAGCGGGAGTGGCGCAGTATTTT | CASSFLLAGVAQYF | TRBJ2-3 | TRBV5-1 | . | TRBD2
TGCGCCAGCAGCGTAGGACAGGGTATCCCCGGGGAGCTGTTTTTT | CASSVGQGIPGELFF | TRBJ2-2 | TRBV4-1 | once | TRBD1
TGCAGCGTTGAAGTAATGCTAAGCACAGATACGCAGTATTTT | CSVEVMLSTDTQYF | TRBJ2-3 | TRBV29-1 | few | .
TGTGCCAGCAGCCTACATTTACTAGCGGACCGGGGGTCCCAGTACTTC | CASSLHLLADRGSQYF | TRBJ2-5 | TRBV7-2 | . | TRBD2
TGTGCCCTCTCTGGGGCCAACGTCCTGACTTTC | CALSGANVLTF | TRBJ2-6 | TRBV2 | . | .
TGTGCCAGCAGCTTGTACGGGACTAGCGGGAGAAAAAACATTCAGTACTTC | CASSLYGTSGRKNIQYF | TRBJ2-4 | TRBV5-6 | once | TRBD2
TGTGCCAGCAGCTTAGTCGGGGAGCTGTTTTTT | CASSLVGELFF | TRBJ2-2 | TRBV7-9 | few | .
TGTGCCTGGACACAGTCTGGTGGCAATCAGCCCCAGCATTTT | CAWTQSGGNQPQHF | TRBJ1-5 | TRBV30 | . | .
TGCGCCAGCAGCTTGCAGACTAGCGGGTACTACGAGCAGTACTTC | CASSLQTSGYYEQYF | TRBJ2-7 | TRBV5-1 | . | TRBD2
TGTGCCATCAGTGTGCGGGCCGCCTACGAGCAGTACTTC | CAISVRAAYEQYF | TRBJ2-7 | TRBV10-3 | few | .
TGTGCCAGCAGCCAAGAGACCCGCTCCTACGAGCAGTACTTC | CASSQETRSYEQYF | TRBJ2-7 | TRBV4-2 | few | .
TGTGCCAGCAGCAAAGGGCACAGCTCCTACAATGAGCAGTTCTTC | CASSKGHSSYNEQFF | TRBJ2-1 | TRBV7-3 | . | .
TGTGCCTGGAGTTCTAGCCTACTCGGCAATGAGCAGTTCTTC | CAWSSSLLGNEQFF | TRBJ2-1 | TRBV30 | few | .
TGTGCCAGCAGCCACCACCGGGACAGGCAATCCTACGAGCAGTACTTC | CASSHHRDRQSYEQYF | TRBJ2-7 | TRBV7-9 | few | TRBD1
TGTGCCACCGGGGACGGGCCCTACGAGCAGTACTTC | CATGDGPYEQYF | TRBJ2-7 | TRBV6-5 | . | .
TGCGCCAGCAGCCTCTCAACTAGCGTGAATGAGCAGTTCTTC | CASSLSTSVNEQFF | TRBJ2-1 | TRBV4-1 | . | TRBD2
TGTGCCAGCAGCCCCATGTATACAGGGCATGAGCAGTTCTTC | CASSPMYTGHEQFF | TRBJ2-1 | TRBV7-2 | few | .
TGTGCCAGCAGTGACAGGATCTACACCGGGGAGCTGTTTTTT | CASSDRIYTGELFF | TRBJ2-2 | TRBV25-1 | . | .
TGTGCCAGCAGCTTGTTAAGGGGGCGCAGGGAGACCCAGTACTTC | CASSLLRGRRETQYF | TRBJ2-5 | TRBV7-2 | . | TRBD1
TGTGCCAGCTCACCACCCCTAGCGGGCATCGATACGCAGTATTTT | CASSPPLAGIDTQYF | TRBJ2-3 | TRBV18 | . | TRBD2
TGTGCCAGCAGCTTAAGCGGGACGGGGGCCTACGAGCAGTACTTC | CASSLSGTGAYEQYF | TRBJ2-7 | TRBV7-2 | few | TRBD2
TGTGCCTGGAGTTTAAGAGGGTACGAGCAGTACTTC | CAWSLRGYEQYF | TRBJ2-7 | TRBV30 | . | .
TGTGCCAGCCGACGTACGACCGGGGAGCTGTTTTTT | CASRRTTGELFF | TRBJ2-2 | TRBV19 | few | .
TGTGCCAGCTCACGGGACCGCTCCTCCTACAATGAGCAGTTCTTC | CASSRDRSSYNEQFF | TRBJ2-1 | TRBV18 | few | .
TGCAGCGTTGGGGTACAGGGGGCAACTAATGAAAAACTGTTTTTT | CSVGVQGATNEKLFF | TRBJ1-4 | TRBV29-1 | few | TRBD1
TGTGCCAGCAGCTTAGGACAGGGGCTAATCATGAACACTGAAGCTTTCTTT | CASSLGQGLIMNTEAFF | TRBJ1-1 | TRBV5-5 | . | TRBD1